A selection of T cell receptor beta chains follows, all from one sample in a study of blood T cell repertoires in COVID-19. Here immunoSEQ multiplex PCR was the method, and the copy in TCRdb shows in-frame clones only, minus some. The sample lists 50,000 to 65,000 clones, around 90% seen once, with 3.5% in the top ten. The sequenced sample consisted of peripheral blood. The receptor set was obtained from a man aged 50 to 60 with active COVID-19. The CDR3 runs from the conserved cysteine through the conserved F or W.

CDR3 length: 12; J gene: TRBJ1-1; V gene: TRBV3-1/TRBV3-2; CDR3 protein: CASSQGSTEAFF
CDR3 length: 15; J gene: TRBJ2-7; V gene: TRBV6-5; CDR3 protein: CASSFRDRGIYEQYF
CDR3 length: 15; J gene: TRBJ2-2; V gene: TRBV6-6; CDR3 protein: CASSRGQGNTGELFF
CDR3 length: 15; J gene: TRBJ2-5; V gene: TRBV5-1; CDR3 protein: CASSLTGLLAQTQYF
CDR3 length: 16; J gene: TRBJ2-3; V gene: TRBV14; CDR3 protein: CASTSAGTGSGGTQYF
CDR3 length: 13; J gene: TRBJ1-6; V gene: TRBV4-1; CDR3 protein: CASSLLSETPLHF
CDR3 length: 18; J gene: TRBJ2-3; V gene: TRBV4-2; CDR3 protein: CASSQDTASGGATDTQYF
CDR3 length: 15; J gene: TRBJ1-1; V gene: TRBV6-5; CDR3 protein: CASSRTGGANTEAFF
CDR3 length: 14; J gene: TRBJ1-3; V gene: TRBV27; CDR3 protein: CASSFGRAGNTIYF
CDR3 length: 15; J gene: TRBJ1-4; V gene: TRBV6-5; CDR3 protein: CASRGQTGTNEKLFF
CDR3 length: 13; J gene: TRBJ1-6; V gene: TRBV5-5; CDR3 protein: CASSPGLNSPLHF
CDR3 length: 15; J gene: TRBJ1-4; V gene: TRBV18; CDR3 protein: CASSPVGQTNEKLFF